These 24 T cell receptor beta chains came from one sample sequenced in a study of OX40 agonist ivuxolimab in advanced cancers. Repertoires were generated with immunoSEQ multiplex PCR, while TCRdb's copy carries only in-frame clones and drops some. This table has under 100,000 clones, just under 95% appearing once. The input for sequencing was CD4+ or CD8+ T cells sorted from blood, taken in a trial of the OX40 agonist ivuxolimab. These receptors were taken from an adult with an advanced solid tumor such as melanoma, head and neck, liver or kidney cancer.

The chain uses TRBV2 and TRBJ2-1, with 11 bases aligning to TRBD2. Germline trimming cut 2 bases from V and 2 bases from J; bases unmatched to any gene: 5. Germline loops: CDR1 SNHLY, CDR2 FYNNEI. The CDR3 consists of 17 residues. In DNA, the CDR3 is TGTGCCAGCAGTGAAATCGTAGCGGGGGGGCCCTACAATGAGCAGTTCTTC. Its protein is CASSEIVAGGPYNEQFF.

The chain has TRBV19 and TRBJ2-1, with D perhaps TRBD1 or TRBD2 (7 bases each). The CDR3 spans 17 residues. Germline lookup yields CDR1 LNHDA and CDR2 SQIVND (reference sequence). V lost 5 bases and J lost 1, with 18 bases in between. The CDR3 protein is CASSWLPGGESYNEQFF. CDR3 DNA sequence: TGTGCCAGTAGTTGGCTCCCAGGGGGGGAGTCCTACAATGAGCAGTTCTTC. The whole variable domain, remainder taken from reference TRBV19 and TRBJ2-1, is DGGITQSPKYLFRKEGQNVTLSCEQNLNHDAMYWYRQDPGQGLRLIYYSQIVNDFQKGDIAEGYSVSREKKESFPLTVTSAQKNPTAFYLCASSWLPGGESYNEQFFGPGTRLTVL.

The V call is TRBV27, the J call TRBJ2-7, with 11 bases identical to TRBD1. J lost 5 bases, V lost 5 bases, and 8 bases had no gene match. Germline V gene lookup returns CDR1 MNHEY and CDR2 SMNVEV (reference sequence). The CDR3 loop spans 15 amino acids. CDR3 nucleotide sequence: TGTGCCAGCAGTACAATCGGACAGGGGGCCCACGAGCAGTACTTC. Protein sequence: CASSTIGQGAHEQYF.

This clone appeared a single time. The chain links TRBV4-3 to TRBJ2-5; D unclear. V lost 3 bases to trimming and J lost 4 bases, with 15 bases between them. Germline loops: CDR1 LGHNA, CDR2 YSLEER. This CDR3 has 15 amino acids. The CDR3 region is CASSQYDGDGETQYF. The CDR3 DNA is TGCGCCAGCAGCCAGTATGACGGAGATGGAGAGACCCAGTACTTC.

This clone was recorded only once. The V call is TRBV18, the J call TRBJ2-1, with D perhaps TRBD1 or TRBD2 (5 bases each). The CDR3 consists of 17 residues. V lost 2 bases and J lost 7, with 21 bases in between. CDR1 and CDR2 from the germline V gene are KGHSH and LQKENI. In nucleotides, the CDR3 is TGTGCCAGCTCACCAAGCCAAGGGGCCTCCCCGGGGAATGAGCAGTTCTTC. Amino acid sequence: CASSPSQGASPGNEQFF.

The CDR3 bases are TGCGCCAGCAGCCAAGTCAGGCTCTCTGGAAACACCATATATTTT. Translated, it gives CASSQVRLSGNTIYF. The chain is built from TRBV4-1 and TRBJ1-3; unclear D gene. The length of the CDR3 is 15 residues. V dropped 1 base and J dropped 0 bases, with 7 bases sitting between them. Germline CDR1 reads MGHRA; CDR2 reads YSYEKL.

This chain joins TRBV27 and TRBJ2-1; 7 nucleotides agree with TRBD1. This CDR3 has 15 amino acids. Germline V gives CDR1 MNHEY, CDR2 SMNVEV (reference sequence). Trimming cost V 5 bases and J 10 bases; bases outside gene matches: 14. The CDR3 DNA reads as TGTGCCAGCAGTGAGGACAGGCGCACCCTCCAGGAGCAGTTCTTC. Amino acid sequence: CASSEDRRTLQEQFF.

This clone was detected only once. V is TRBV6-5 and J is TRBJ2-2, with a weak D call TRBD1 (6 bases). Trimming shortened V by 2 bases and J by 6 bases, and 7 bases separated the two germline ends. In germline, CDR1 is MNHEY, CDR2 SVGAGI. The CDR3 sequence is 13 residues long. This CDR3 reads CASSYGGSGELFF. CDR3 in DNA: TGTGCCAGCAGTTACGGGGGCTCCGGGGAGCTGTTTTTT.

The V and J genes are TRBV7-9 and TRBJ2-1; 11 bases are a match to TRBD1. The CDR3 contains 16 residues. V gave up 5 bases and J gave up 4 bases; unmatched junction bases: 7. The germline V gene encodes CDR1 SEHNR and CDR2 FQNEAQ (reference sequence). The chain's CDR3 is CASSPPGTGGYNEQFF. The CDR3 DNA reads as TGTGCCAGCAGCCCCCCCGGGACAGGGGGATACAATGAGCAGTTCTTC.

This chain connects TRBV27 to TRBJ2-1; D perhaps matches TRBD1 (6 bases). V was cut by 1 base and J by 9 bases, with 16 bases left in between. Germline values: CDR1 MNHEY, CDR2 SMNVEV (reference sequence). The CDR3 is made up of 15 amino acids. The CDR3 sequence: CASSLLETGTSEQFF. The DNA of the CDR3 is TGTGCCAGCAGTTTATTGGAGACAGGTACAAGTGAGCAGTTCTTC.

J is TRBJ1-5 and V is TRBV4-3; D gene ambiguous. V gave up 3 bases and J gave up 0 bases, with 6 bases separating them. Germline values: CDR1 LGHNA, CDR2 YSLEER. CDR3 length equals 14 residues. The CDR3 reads CASSQVPSNQPQHF. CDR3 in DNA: TGCGCCAGCAGCCAGGTACCTAGCAATCAGCCCCAGCATTTT.

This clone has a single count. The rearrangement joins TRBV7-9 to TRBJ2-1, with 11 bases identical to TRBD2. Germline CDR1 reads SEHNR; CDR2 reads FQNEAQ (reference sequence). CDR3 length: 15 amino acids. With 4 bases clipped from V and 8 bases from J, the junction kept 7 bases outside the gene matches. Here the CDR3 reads CASSSGLAVTYEQFF. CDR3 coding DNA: TGTGCCAGCAGCTCGGGACTAGCGGTTACCTATGAGCAGTTCTTC.

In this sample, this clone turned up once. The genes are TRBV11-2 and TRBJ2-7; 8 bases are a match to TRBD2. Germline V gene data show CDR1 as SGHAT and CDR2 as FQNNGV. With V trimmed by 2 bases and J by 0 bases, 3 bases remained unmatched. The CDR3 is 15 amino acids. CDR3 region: CASSLSAGGSYEQYF. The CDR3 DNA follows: TGTGCCAGCAGCTTATCGGCGGGGGGCTCCTACGAGCAGTACTTC.

This chain's CDR3 is CASSYTPGSNSPLHF. The CDR3, as DNA: TGTGCCAGCAGTTACACCCCAGGGAGTAATTCACCCCTCCACTTT. The rearrangement uses TRBV6-5 and TRBJ1-6; a weak D match, TRBD1 (5 bases). The CDR3 has 15 amino acids. V was trimmed by 2 bases and J by 6 bases, leaving 11 bases between them. Germline loops: CDR1 MNHEY, CDR2 SVGAGI.

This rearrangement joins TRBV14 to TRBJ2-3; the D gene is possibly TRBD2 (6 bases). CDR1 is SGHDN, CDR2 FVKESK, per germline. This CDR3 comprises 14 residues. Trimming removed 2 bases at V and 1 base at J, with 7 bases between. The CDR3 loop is CASSQRRGTDTQYF. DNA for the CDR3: TGTGCCAGCAGCCAACGGAGGGGCACAGATACGCAGTATTTT.

CDR3 residues: CASSAGGPTDTQYF. CDR3 bases: TGTGCCAGCAGCGCGGGGGGCCCCACAGATACGCAGTATTTT. The chain carries TRBV13 and TRBJ2-3, with 8 bases lining up with TRBD2. The length of the CDR3 is 14 residues. J gave up 2 bases and V 5 bases, and 3 bases lay outside the gene matches. Germline V lookup: CDR1 PRHDT, CDR2 FYEKMQ (reference sequence).

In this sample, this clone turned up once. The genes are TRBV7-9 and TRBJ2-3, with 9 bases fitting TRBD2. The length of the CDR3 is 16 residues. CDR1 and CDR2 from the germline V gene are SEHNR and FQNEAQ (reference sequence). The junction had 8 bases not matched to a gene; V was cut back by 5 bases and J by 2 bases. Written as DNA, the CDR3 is TGTGCCAGCAGCACGGGGACTAGCTCAATCACAGATACGCAGTATTTT. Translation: CASSTGTSSITDTQYF.

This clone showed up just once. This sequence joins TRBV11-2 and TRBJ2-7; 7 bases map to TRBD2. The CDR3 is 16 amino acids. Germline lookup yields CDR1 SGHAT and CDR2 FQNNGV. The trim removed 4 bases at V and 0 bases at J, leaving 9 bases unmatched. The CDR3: CASSSLGGTSSYEQYF. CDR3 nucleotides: TGTGCCAGCAGCTCCCTCGGGGGGACTTCCTCCTACGAGCAGTACTTC. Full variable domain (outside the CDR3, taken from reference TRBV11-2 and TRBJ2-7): EAGVAQSPRYKIIEKRQSVAFWCNPISGHATLYWYQQILGQGPKLLIQFQNNGVVDDSQLPKDRFSAERLKGVDSTLKIQPAKLEDSAVYLCASSSLGGTSSYEQYFGPGTRLTVT.

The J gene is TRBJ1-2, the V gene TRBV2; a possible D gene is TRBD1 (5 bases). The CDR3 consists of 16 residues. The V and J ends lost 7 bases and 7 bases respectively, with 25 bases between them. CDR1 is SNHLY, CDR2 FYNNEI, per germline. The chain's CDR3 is CASILPSKGPLVGYTF. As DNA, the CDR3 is TGTGCCAGCATCCTACCCAGTAAGGGACCTCTAGTTGGCTACACCTTC.

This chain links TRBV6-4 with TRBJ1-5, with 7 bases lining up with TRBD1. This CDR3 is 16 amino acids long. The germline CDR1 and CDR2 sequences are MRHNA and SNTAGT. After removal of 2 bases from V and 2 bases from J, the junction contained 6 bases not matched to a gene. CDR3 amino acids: CASSDKVTGGNQPQHF. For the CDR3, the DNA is TGTGCCAGCAGTGACAAAGTAACAGGGGGCAATCAGCCCCAGCATTTT.

The CDR3 nucleotides are TGTGCCAGCAGCGTTGGCGGGGGGCCGAGCTCCTACGAGCAGTACTTC. Translated, it gives CASSVGGGPSSYEQYF. The chain combines TRBV9 with TRBJ2-7, with TRBD2 identical over 8 bases. CDR1 SGDLS and CDR2 YYNGEE come from the germline V gene. The CDR3 is 16 amino acids. Trimming at V came to 2 bases and at J to 0 bases, leaving 7 bases not matched to a gene.

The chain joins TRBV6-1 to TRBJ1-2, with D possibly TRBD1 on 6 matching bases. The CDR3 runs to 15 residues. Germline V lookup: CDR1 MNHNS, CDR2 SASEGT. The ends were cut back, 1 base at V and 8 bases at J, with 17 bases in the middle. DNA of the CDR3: TGTGCCAGCAGTGAAGGAAGCTCCTTAGGGGGGGGCTACACCTTC. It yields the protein CASSEGSSLGGGYTF.

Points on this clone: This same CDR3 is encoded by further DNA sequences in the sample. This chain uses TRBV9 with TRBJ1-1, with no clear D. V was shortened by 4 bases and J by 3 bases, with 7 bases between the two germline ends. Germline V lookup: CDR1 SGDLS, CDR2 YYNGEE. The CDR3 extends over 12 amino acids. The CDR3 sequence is CASSPEDTEAFF. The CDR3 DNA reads TGTGCCAGCAGCCCCGAAGACACTGAAGCTTTCTTT.

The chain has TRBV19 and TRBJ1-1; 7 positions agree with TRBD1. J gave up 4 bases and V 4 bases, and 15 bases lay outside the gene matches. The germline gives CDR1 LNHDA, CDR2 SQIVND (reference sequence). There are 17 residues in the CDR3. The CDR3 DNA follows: TGTGCCAGTAGTAACGACAGGGAAGGATGGGTGAGCACTGAAGCTTTCTTT. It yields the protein CASSNDREGWVSTEAFF.